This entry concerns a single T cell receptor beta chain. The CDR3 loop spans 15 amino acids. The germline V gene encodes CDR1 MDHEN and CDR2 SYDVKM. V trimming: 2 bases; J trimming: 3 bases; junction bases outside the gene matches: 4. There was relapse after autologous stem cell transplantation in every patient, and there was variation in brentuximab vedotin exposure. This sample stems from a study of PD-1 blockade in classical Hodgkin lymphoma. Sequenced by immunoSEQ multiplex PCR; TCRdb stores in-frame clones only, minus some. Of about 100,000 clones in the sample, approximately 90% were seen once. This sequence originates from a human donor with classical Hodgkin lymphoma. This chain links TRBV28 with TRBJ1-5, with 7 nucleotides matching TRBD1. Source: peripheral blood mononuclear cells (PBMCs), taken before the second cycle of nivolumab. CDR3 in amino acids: CASSLLQGDNQPQHF. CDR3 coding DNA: TGTGCCAGCAGTTTACTGCAGGGGGACAATCAGCCCCAGCATTTT.